The present T cell receptor (beta chain) was sequenced within a study of cytomegalovirus exposure and HLA in healthy donors. Both 60 Vbeta primers and 13 Jbeta primers went into the PCR. Sequencing used immunoSEQ multiplex PCR; TCRdb keeps in-frame clones, though not all of them. The repertoire includes 140,000 to 150,000 clones, roughly 74% of them detected once, and around 2.5% sits in the top ten. Only a few counts were recorded for this clone. The V gene's germline CDR1 is SGHRS and CDR2 YFSETQ. Between the trimmed V and J ends, which lost 6 bases and 0 bases, there was a span of 15 bases. The CDR3 runs 16 residues.

The chain links TRBV5-1 to TRBJ2-2, with D possibly matching TRBD1 (5 bases). The origin of this receptor is a woman aged 18-35 years in good health and CMV-seropositive. The specimen sequenced was PBMCs. The CDR3 loop reads CASISGITSNTGELFF. For the CDR3, the DNA is TGCGCCAGCATATCAGGGATTACTTCGAACACCGGGGAGCTGTTTTTT. The whole variable domain, filled in from reference TRBV5-1 and TRBJ2-2, reads KAGVTQTPRYLIKTRGQQVTLSCSPISGHRSVSWYQQTPGQGLQFLFEYFSETQRNKGNFPGRFSGRQFSNSRSEMNVSTLELGDSALYLCASISGITSNTGELFFGEGSRLTVL.